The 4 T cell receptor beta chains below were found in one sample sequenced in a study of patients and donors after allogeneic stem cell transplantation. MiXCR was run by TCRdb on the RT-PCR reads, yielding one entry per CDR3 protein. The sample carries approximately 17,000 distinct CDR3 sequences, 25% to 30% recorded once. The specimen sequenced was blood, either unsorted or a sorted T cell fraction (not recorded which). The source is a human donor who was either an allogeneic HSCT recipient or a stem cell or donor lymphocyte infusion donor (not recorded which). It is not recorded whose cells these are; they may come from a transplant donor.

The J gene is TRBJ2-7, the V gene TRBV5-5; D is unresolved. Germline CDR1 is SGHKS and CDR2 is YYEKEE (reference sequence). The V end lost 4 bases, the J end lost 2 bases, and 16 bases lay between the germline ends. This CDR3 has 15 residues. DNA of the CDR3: TGTGCCAGCAGCCTGGTGGCAGGCCGCCCCTACGAGCAGTACTTC. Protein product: CASSLVAGRPYEQYF. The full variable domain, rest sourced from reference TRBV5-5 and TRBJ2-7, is DAGVTQSPTHLIKTRGQQVTLRCSPISGHKSVSWYQQVLGQGPQFIFQYYEKEERGRGNFPDRFSARQFPNYSSELNVNALLLGDSALYLCASSLVAGRPYEQYFGPGTRLTVT.

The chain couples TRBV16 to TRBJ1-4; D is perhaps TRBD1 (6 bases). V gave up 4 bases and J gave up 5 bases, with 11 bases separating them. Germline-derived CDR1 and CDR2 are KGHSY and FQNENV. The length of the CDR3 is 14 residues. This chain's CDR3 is CASSPPGANEKLFF. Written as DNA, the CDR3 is TGTGCCAGCAGCCCGCCGGGGGCAAATGAAAAACTGTTTTTT.

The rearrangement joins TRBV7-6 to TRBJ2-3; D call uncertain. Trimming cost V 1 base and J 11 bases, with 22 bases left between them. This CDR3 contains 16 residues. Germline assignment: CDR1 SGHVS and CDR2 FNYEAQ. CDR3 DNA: TGTGCCAGCAGCTTAGATACGGCTAGAAGAGCCATGGGGCAGTATTTT. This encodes CASSLDTARRAMGQYF.

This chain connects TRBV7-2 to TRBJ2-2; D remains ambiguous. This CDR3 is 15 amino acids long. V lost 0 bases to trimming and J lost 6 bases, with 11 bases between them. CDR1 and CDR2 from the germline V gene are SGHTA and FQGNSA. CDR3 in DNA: TGTGCCAGCAGCTTAGCACCCGGTATCCCCGGGGAGCTGTTTTTT. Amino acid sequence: CASSLAPGIPGELFF.